Below, 26 T cell receptor beta chains from the same sample are listed, as sequenced in a study of human T cells and chemical hapten exposure. The time point is: pre-sensitization, week 0. Treatment defined: therapeutic diphenylcyclopropenone sensitization with weekly scalp DPC. TCRdb reprocessed the RACE reads with MiXCR, giving one entry per CDR3 protein. The sample lists 300,000 to 400,000 distinct CDR3 sequences, approximately 5.1% occurring once. The sample here was whole blood, taken in connection with sensitization to the hapten diphenylcyclopropenone (DPC). Receptors originate from a woman aged 45 to 65 with alopecia areata. Some clones in this sample may be carry-over from other donors' samples.

The table lists this clonotype with many counts. The chain recombines TRBV9 with TRBJ2-3, with D perhaps TRBD2 (5 bases). The germline V and J ends were trimmed by 4 bases and 0 bases, with 15 bases remaining between them. Germline V CDR1 and CDR2: SGDLS, YYNGEE. There are 16 residues in the CDR3. The CDR3: CASSPVGGSSTDTQYF. The CDR3 nucleotides are TGTGCCAGCAGCCCAGTCGGCGGGTCAAGCACAGATACGCAGTATTTT.

The rearrangement uses TRBV24-1 and TRBJ2-3; the match to TRBD1 covers 10 bases. The V segment lost 7 bases and the J segment 3 bases; nucleotides outside the gene matches: 3. The CDR3 has 14 amino acids. The germline gives CDR1 KGHDR, CDR2 SFDVKD. The CDR3 sequence: CATRDRGRTDTQYF. CDR3 DNA: TGTGCCACCAGAGACAGGGGGCGGACAGATACGCAGTATTTT.

This clonotype came up a few times. J is TRBJ2-3 and V is TRBV7-9; 10 bases match TRBD1. J lost 2 bases, V lost 5 bases, and 7 bases had no gene match. The CDR3 totals 16 residues. Germline V lookup: CDR1 SEHNR, CDR2 FQNEAQ (reference sequence). CDR3 in DNA: TGTGCCAGCAGCACGTGGGACAGGGGAATCACAGATACGCAGTATTTT. Encoded protein: CASSTWDRGITDTQYF.

This clonotype was observed a few times. V and J are TRBV28 and TRBJ2-7, with TRBD2 matching over 15 bases. This CDR3 region has 17 residues. Germline V gene sequence: CDR1 MDHEN, CDR2 SYDVKM. V gave up 2 bases and J gave up 5 bases; unmatched junction bases: 7. CDR3 bases: TGTGCCAGCAGTTTAGGGACTAGCGGGAGGCCCGGGGACGAGCAGTACTTC. Protein product: CASSLGTSGRPGDEQYF.

This clonotype was detected ten times or more. The chain employs TRBV12-3 or TRBV12-4 and TRBJ2-7; D might be TRBD1 or TRBD2, each matching 5 bases. The CDR3 loop spans 13 amino acids. The V gene lost 5 bases and the J gene lost 0 bases, with 8 bases spanning the gap. The CDR3 DNA follows: TGTGCCAGCAGTCGAGGGGTCTCCTACGAGCAGTACTTC. This codes for CASSRGVSYEQYF.

This clonotype was seen only a few times. The rearrangement links TRBV9 to TRBJ1-1; TRBD1 might be the D (5 bases). The V gene lost 4 bases and the J gene lost 4 bases, with 11 bases spanning the gap. This CDR3 has 13 residues. CDR1 and CDR2 from the germline V gene are SGDLS and YYNGEE. CDR3 sequence reads: CASSSHGGTEAFF. Written as DNA, the CDR3 is TGTGCCAGCAGCTCCCATGGGGGCACTGAAGCTTTCTTT.

The gene calls are TRBV2 and TRBJ1-4; D remains unclear. The germline CDR1 and CDR2 sequences are SNHLY and FYNNEI. Trimming removed 6 bases from V and 7 bases from J, with 15 bases in between. The CDR3 is 14 amino acids. The CDR3 sequence: CASSPLSYAEKLFF. The CDR3 coding sequence is TGTGCCAGCAGCCCTCTTAGTTACGCTGAAAAACTGTTTTTT.

This clonotype was recorded many times. The CDR3 sequence is CASSLAGGRTYEQFF. The CDR3 coding sequence is TGTGCCAGCAGCTTAGCCGGCGGGAGAACCTATGAGCAGTTCTTC. The gene calls are TRBV7-9 and TRBJ2-1, with 7 bases lining up with TRBD2. Trimming took 0 bases from V and 8 from J; bases not matched to a gene: 7. Per the germline V gene, CDR1 is SEHNR and CDR2 is FQNEAQ (reference sequence). This CDR3 has 15 amino acids.

The chain has TRBV20-1 and TRBJ1-1; perhaps TRBD1 as D (5 bases). This CDR3 is 14 amino acids long. Germline CDR1 reads DFQATT; CDR2 reads SNEGSKA (reference sequence). The V end lost 3 bases, the J end lost 4 bases, and 15 bases lay between the germline ends. The CDR3 nucleotides read TGCAGTGCTAGCCGACAGTCGGAGGGCACTGAAGCTTTCTTT. It translates to CSASRQSEGTEAFF.

This clonotype turned up a few times. The genes are TRBV27 and TRBJ2-3, with 12 bases lining up with TRBD2. V lost 2 bases, J lost 1 base, and 19 bases stayed unmatched. Per germline, CDR1 MNHEY and CDR2 SMNVEV (reference sequence). CDR3 length: 22 residues. CDR3 sequence reads: CASSLKAPTSGGTMTGTDTQYF. CDR3 coding DNA: TGTGCCAGCAGTTTAAAGGCCCCAACTAGCGGGGGGACAATGACCGGCACAGATACGCAGTATTTT.

Many counts were recorded for this clonotype. The chain couples TRBV7-9 to TRBJ1-2, with D uncertain. The V gene lost 3 bases and the J gene lost 3 bases, with 8 bases spanning the gap. This CDR3 contains 13 residues. Germline V gene lookup returns CDR1 SEHNR and CDR2 FQNEAQ (reference sequence). The DNA of the CDR3 is TGTGCCAGCAGCTTCACAGCTTACTATGGCTACACCTTC. This gives the protein CASSFTAYYGYTF.

V usage is TRBV6-5 and J usage is TRBJ1-1; maybe TRBD1 (6 bases). The CDR3 totals 13 residues. V was pared by 5 bases and J by 8 bases, with 15 bases between. The germline gives CDR1 MNHEY, CDR2 SVGAGI. CDR3 amino acids: CASSPFTTGEAFF. In DNA form, the CDR3 reads TGTGCCAGCAGTCCTTTTACGACAGGCGAAGCTTTCTTT.

This chain connects TRBV28 to TRBJ2-7, with TRBD1 as a possible D gene (6 bases). The germline V gene has CDR1 MDHEN and CDR2 SYDVKM. The length of the CDR3 is 15 residues. V dropped 6 bases and J dropped 2 bases, with 17 bases sitting between them. The CDR3: CASRKTGDDTYEQYF. The CDR3 DNA is TGTGCCAGCAGGAAGACAGGCGATGATACCTACGAGCAGTACTTC.

This clonotype was detected ten times or more. This CDR3 is CASSPQGQRYGYTF. CDR3 DNA sequence: TGTGCCAGCTCACCCCAAGGACAGCGCTATGGCTACACCTTC. The chain uses TRBV18 and TRBJ1-2; TRBD1 is a possible D gene (6 bases). V was pared by 3 bases and J by 4 bases, with 12 bases between. The CDR3 loop spans 14 amino acids. Germline V gives CDR1 KGHSH, CDR2 LQKENI.

CDR3 amino acids: CASSRPGTGADNEQFF. The CDR3 DNA reads TGCGCCAGCAGCCGGCCGGGGACAGGGGCCGACAATGAGCAGTTCTTC. This chain links TRBV5-1 with TRBJ2-1, with 10 bases that match TRBD1. V dropped 4 bases and J dropped 5; count of bases not matched to a gene: 9. This CDR3 spans 16 amino acids. Germline V lookup: CDR1 SGHRS, CDR2 YFSETQ.

This clonotype was seen at least ten times. The chain recombines TRBV28 with TRBJ2-7; D perhaps matches TRBD1 (6 bases). This CDR3 is built from 15 residues. From germline, CDR1 is MDHEN and CDR2 SYDVKM. V was trimmed by 4 bases and J by 0 bases, leaving 13 bases between them. In DNA, the CDR3 is TGTGCCAGCAGTTCCGGGACATACAACTCCTACGAGCAGTACTTC. Amino acids: CASSSGTYNSYEQYF.

This clonotype has a handful of counts. The chain employs TRBV30 and TRBJ1-5; D is possibly TRBD1 (6 bases). Germline CDR1 GTSNPN, CDR2 SVGIG (reference sequence). The CDR3 length is 14 residues. The germline V and J ends were trimmed by 2 bases and 9 bases, with 17 bases remaining between them. CDR3 sequence: CAWSYYRVPGPQHF. The CDR3 nucleotides are TGTGCCTGGAGTTATTACAGGGTCCCCGGGCCCCAGCATTTT.

This clonotype occurred once. A much larger clone differs from this one at a single base, so this may be a read error. The rearrangement uses TRBV7-2 and TRBJ2-6; D gene unclear. This CDR3 spans 15 amino acids. Germline CDR1 reads SGHTA; CDR2 reads FQGNSA. V shed 0 bases and J shed 3 bases, with 6 bases lying between them. CDR3 in amino acids: CASSLALYGANVLTF. The CDR3 DNA follows: TGTGCCAGCAGCTTAGCTCTCTATGGGGCCAACGTCCTGACTTTC.

This sequence joins TRBV13 and TRBJ2-7; TRBD1 aligns across 11 bases. Germline CDR1 is PRHDT and CDR2 is FYEKMQ (reference sequence). The CDR3 is made up of 12 amino acids. J was trimmed by 7 bases and V by 5 bases; bases with no gene match: 1. Here the CDR3 DNA reads TGTGCCAGCAGCGGGACAGGGGGTGAGCAGTACTTC. It codes for CASSGTGGEQYF.

With regard to this clonotype: This may be a read error: a much more frequent sequence differs by one nucleotide. The chain employs TRBV28 and TRBJ2-6, with TRBD2 as a possible D gene (6 bases). In germline, CDR1 is MDHEN, CDR2 SYDVKM. The CDR3 runs 16 residues. CDR3 residues: CDSTSGGVSGANVLTF. The CDR3 DNA reads as TGTGACAGCACCTCAGGAGGGGTTTCTGGGGCCAACGTCCTGACTTTC.

CDR3 DNA: TGTGCCAGCAGCCAAGATGGGGGCTCAGCTTTCTTT. Translation gives CASSQDGGSAFF. The rearrangement links TRBV3-1 to TRBJ1-1; TRBD1 might be the D (6 bases). Germline CDR1 is LGHDT and CDR2 is YNNKEL (reference sequence). The CDR3 consists of 12 residues. Trimming took off 0 bases at V and 10 bases at J, with 9 bases between the two ends. Filled out from reference TRBV3-1 and TRBJ1-1, the complete variable domain reads DTAVSQTPKYLVTQMGNDKSIKCEQNLGHDTMYWYKQDSKKFLKIMFSYNNKELIINETVPNRFSPKSPDKAHLNLHINSLELGDSAVYFCASSQDGGSAFFGQGTRLTVV.

The chain is built from TRBV6-2 or TRBV6-3 and TRBJ2-7, with 8 bases fitting TRBD1. Germline CDR1 and CDR2: MNHEY and SVGEGT. V lost 7 bases, J lost 2 bases, and 7 bases stayed unmatched. This CDR3 spans 14 amino acids. CDR3 sequence reads: CASTLGTGTYEQYF. The CDR3 coding sequence is TGTGCCAGCACCCTCGGGACAGGCACCTACGAGCAGTACTTC.

The chain joins TRBV12-3 or TRBV12-4 to TRBJ1-1; D is possibly TRBD1 (5 bases). There are 13 residues in the CDR3. Trimming stripped 4 bases from V and 0 bases from J, with 6 bases between. CDR3 sequence reads: CASSWGMNTEAFF. CDR3 nucleotide sequence: TGTGCCAGCAGTTGGGGGATGAACACTGAAGCTTTCTTT.

This clonotype was picked up many times. The chain joins TRBV29-1 to TRBJ1-2; D uncertain. This CDR3 spans 12 amino acids. The germline V gene encodes CDR1 SQVTM and CDR2 ANQGSEA. V lost 4 bases and J 8 bases, leaving 14 bases between the germline ends. CDR3 coding DNA: TGCAGCGTTGGGGCAGGACCTAAAGGCTACACCTTC. Its translation is CSVGAGPKGYTF.

The chain uses TRBV27 and TRBJ1-1; D ambiguous. Trimming left V 2 bases short and J 4 bases short, with 17 bases between. The CDR3 is 16 residues long. Germline V gene data show CDR1 as MNHEY and CDR2 as SMNVEV (reference sequence). This CDR3 reads CASSLLPWPPGTEAFF. CDR3 DNA sequence: TGTGCCAGCAGTTTACTCCCGTGGCCTCCTGGCACTGAAGCTTTCTTT.

This clonotype was seen more than once but under ten times. CDR3 DNA sequence: TGCAGCGTTTGGGAAGGACTAGCCAAAAACATTCAGTACTTC. This gives the protein CSVWEGLAKNIQYF. This rearrangement joins TRBV29-1 to TRBJ2-4, with D perhaps TRBD2 (5 bases). The CDR3 is 14 amino acids. The germline V gene encodes CDR1 SQVTM and CDR2 ANQGSEA. The V end was cut by 5 bases, the J end by 0 bases, with 11 bases between. The variable domain in full, with the rest retrieved from reference TRBV29-1 and TRBJ2-4, is SAVISQKPSRDICQRGTSLTIQCQVDSQVTMMFWYRQQPGQSLTLIATANQGSEATYESGFVIDKFPISRPNLTFSTLTVSNMSPEDSSIYLCSVWEGLAKNIQYFGAGTRLSVL.